Below are 27 T cell receptor beta chains sequenced from a single sample in a study of cytomegalovirus exposure and HLA in healthy donors. Primers: 60 Vbeta forward and 13 Jbeta reverse. Profiling relied on immunoSEQ multiplex PCR, and the TCRdb table lists in-frame clones only, not all of them. The table has about 240,000 clones, about 81% seen once. The sequenced sample consisted of PBMCs. These receptor sequences come from a woman in her 40s in good health and CMV-seropositive.

The chain uses TRBV7-9 and TRBJ1-1; possibly TRBD1 for D (6 bases). Germline values: CDR1 SEHNR, CDR2 FQNEAQ (reference sequence). The CDR3 is 12 amino acids. CDR3 sequence reads: CAAWDMNTEAFF. CDR3 DNA sequence: TGTGCTGCATGGGACATGAACACTGAAGCTTTCTTT.

The chain recombines TRBV6-5 with TRBJ1-5; unclear D gene. Trimming cost V 4 bases and J 5 bases, with 15 bases left between them. The CDR3 extends over 15 amino acids. Per the germline V gene, CDR1 is MNHEY and CDR2 is SVGAGI. CDR3 DNA sequence: TGTGCCAGCAGTTCCGATACATCGACTCATCAGCCCCAGCATTTT. Its translation: CASSSDTSTHQPQHF.

CDR3 DNA sequence: TGTGCCTGGAGTCGAGCAAACTATGGCTACACCTTC. Amino acid sequence: CAWSRANYGYTF. The rearrangement joins TRBV30 to TRBJ1-2, with D hard to call. With 2 bases removed from V and 2 bases from J, the gap between germline ends came to 6 bases. From germline, CDR1 is GTSNPN and CDR2 SVGIG (reference sequence). The CDR3 extends over 12 amino acids. Full variable domain (remainder filled in from reference TRBV30 and TRBJ1-2): SQTIHQWPATLVQPVGSPLSLECTVEGTSNPNLYWYRQAAGRGLQLLFYSVGIGQISSEVPQNLSASRPQDRQFILSSKKLLLSDSGFYLCAWSRANYGYTFGSGTRLTVV.

The V call is TRBV18, the J call TRBJ1-2, with 10 bases that match TRBD1. Germline assignment: CDR1 KGHSH and CDR2 LQKENI. The length of the CDR3 is 14 residues. V trimming: 6 bases; J trimming: 4 bases; junction bases outside the gene matches: 5. The CDR3 loop is CASSQDRGTYGYTF. CDR3 in DNA: TGTGCCAGCTCCCAGGACAGGGGGACCTATGGCTACACCTTC.

A single count supports this clone. The chain links TRBV30 to TRBJ1-4; weak D call: TRBD1 (5 bases). Germline CDR1 reads GTSNPN; CDR2 reads SVGIG (reference sequence). The CDR3 consists of 15 residues. V lost 0 bases and J 12 bases, leaving 20 bases between the germline ends. CDR3 in DNA: TGTGCCTGGAGTGTTTCTTTCTACAGGAGTGGACAACTGTTTTTT. Protein: CAWSVSFYRSGQLFF. Complete variable domain (other parts from reference TRBV30 and TRBJ1-4): SQTIHQWPATLVQPVGSPLSLECTVEGTSNPNLYWYRQAAGRGLQLLFYSVGIGQISSEVPQNLSASRPQDRQFILSSKKLLLSDSGFYLCAWSVSFYRSGQLFFGSGTQLSVL.

The rearrangement uses TRBV25-1 and TRBJ2-3, with 7 nucleotides matching TRBD1. Germline V gives CDR1 MGHDK, CDR2 SYGVNS. With V trimmed by 6 bases and J by 8 bases, 8 bases remained unmatched. The length of the CDR3 is 13 residues. CDR3 amino acids: CASRRTGDSTQYF. The CDR3 region has the DNA TGTGCCAGCAGAAGGACAGGTGATTCTACGCAGTATTTT.

V gene TRBV28 combines with J gene TRBJ1-1; TRBD1 might be the D (5 bases). The CDR3 has 14 residues. Germline assignment: CDR1 MDHEN and CDR2 SYDVKM. The V and J ends lost 3 bases and 2 bases respectively, with 10 bases between them. In nucleotides, the CDR3 is TGTGCCAGCAGTTTGTACAGGTCTAACACTGAAGCTTTCTTT. It encodes CASSLYRSNTEAFF.

This chain connects TRBV19 to TRBJ2-1; possible D gene TRBD2, 5 bases. The germline V and J ends were trimmed by 9 bases and 6 bases, with 12 bases remaining between them. Germline-derived CDR1 and CDR2 are LNHDA and SQIVND (reference sequence). The CDR3 totals 12 residues. CDR3 in DNA: TGTGCCAGCGGAACGGGGAGCAATGAGCAGTTCTTC. Protein: CASGTGSNEQFF.

The V gene is TRBV7-9, the J gene TRBJ2-7, with 9 nucleotides matching TRBD1. The CDR3 is 14 residues long. V lost 2 bases, J lost 6 bases, and 5 bases stayed unmatched. Germline V gene data show CDR1 as SEHNR and CDR2 as FQNEAQ (reference sequence). The CDR3 region has the DNA TGTGCCAGCAGCTTACTCGGGACAGGGCGCGAGCAGTACTTC. As protein: CASSLLGTGREQYF.

This CDR3 reads CAWFRGINEQYF. The CDR3 coding sequence is TGTGCCTGGTTCAGGGGGATCAACGAGCAGTACTTC. The chain joins TRBV30 to TRBJ2-7; 7 nucleotides match TRBD1. CDR3 length: 12 residues. The V segment lost 5 bases and the J segment 5 bases; nucleotides outside the gene matches: 6. CDR1 GTSNPN and CDR2 SVGIG come from the germline V gene (reference sequence).

This rearrangement joins TRBV7-2 to TRBJ2-2, with D unresolved. Germline loops: CDR1 SGHTA, CDR2 FQGNSA. This CDR3 region has 16 residues. The V end lost 5 bases, the J end lost 0 bases, and 13 bases lay between the germline ends. The CDR3 sequence: CASSQVSAPNTGELFF. Here the CDR3 DNA reads TGTGCCAGCAGCCAAGTCAGTGCTCCGAACACCGGGGAGCTGTTTTTT.

This clone was seen a handful of times. The CDR3 reads CASSEGQYSGNTIYF. In nucleotides, the CDR3 is TGTGCCAGCAGCGAGGGACAGTACTCTGGAAACACCATATATTTT. This chain links TRBV9 with TRBJ1-3, with 7 bases aligning to TRBD1. Germline V gives CDR1 SGDLS, CDR2 YYNGEE. V shed 3 bases and J 0 bases; nucleotides not matched to a gene: 3. The CDR3 is made up of 15 amino acids. Looking up the rest from reference TRBV9 and TRBJ1-3 gives the full variable domain: DSGVTQTPKHLITATGQRVTLRCSPRSGDLSVYWYQQSLDQGLQFLIQYYNGEERAKGNILERFSAQQFPDLHSELNLSSLELGDSALYFCASSEGQYSGNTIYFGEGSWLTVV.

The V gene is TRBV10-3, the J gene TRBJ2-2; D is undetermined. Trimming cost V 3 bases and J 4 bases, with 6 bases left between them. This CDR3 comprises 13 residues. CDR1 and CDR2 from the germline V gene are ENHRY and SYGVKD. In DNA, the CDR3 is TGTGCCATCAGTGAAGACTTCACCGGGGAGCTGTTTTTT. Its protein product is CAISEDFTGELFF.

This rearrangement joins TRBV13 to TRBJ2-4; TRBD2 might be the D (6 bases). Per germline, CDR1 PRHDT and CDR2 FYEKMQ (reference sequence). The length of the CDR3 is 13 residues. V lost 8 bases and J lost 0, with 8 bases in between. The CDR3 is CASSGGAKNIQYF. CDR3 DNA sequence: TGTGCCAGCTCCGGGGGAGCCAAAAACATTCAGTACTTC.

The chain couples TRBV4-2 to TRBJ1-3; the D gene is possibly TRBD1 (6 bases). Per germline, CDR1 LGHNA and CDR2 YNFKEQ. This CDR3 is 12 amino acids long. Between the trimmed V and J ends, which lost 3 bases and 8 bases, there was a span of 8 bases. The CDR3 nucleotides read TGTGCCAGCAGCCATGAGGGGGACACCATATATTTT. This codes for CASSHEGDTIYF.

This chain links TRBV30 with TRBJ2-5; tentative D call: TRBD2 (5 bases). This CDR3 has 13 residues. Germline assignment: CDR1 GTSNPN and CDR2 SVGIG (reference sequence). The V and J ends lost 3 bases and 7 bases respectively, with 15 bases between them. CDR3: CAWSGGSSGTQYF. The CDR3 bases are TGTGCCTGGAGCGGCGGGTCCTCAGGGACCCAGTACTTC.

The chain links TRBV7-6 to TRBJ1-1, with D unclear. V was clipped by 0 bases and J by 0 bases, with 11 bases between them. The CDR3 has 16 amino acids. Germline CDR1 is SGHVS and CDR2 is FNYEAQ. In nucleotides, the CDR3 is TGTGCCAGCAGCTTAGCGCTAGGCAGCCTGAACACTGAAGCTTTCTTT. It translates to CASSLALGSLNTEAFF.

The chain has TRBV2 and TRBJ1-6; D is ambiguous. The CDR3 covers 13 residues. Trimming pared 10 bases from V and 7 bases from J, leaving 14 bases between. Germline V gene lookup returns CDR1 SNHLY and CDR2 FYNNEI. The CDR3 nucleotides read TGTGCCATCATGACGAGGCGGAATTCACCCCTCCACTTT. Its translation is CAIMTRRNSPLHF. The variable domain in full, completed from reference TRBV2 and TRBJ1-6, reads EPEVTQTPSHQVTQMGQEVILRCVPISNHLYFYWYRQILGQKVEFLVSFYNNEISEKSEIFDDQFSVERPDGSNFTLKIRSTKLEDSAMYFCAIMTRRNSPLHFGNGTRLTVT.

For this clone: One end of the junction is discordant with germline, which a read error may explain. This chain links TRBV7-7 with TRBJ2-2, with 14 bases aligning to TRBD2. Per germline, CDR1 SSHAT and CDR2 FNYEAQ (reference sequence). This CDR3 comprises 16 residues. CDR3 in DNA: TGTGCTAGCAGCCCGACTAGCGGGAGGGGCAACGGGGAGCTGTTTTTT. Residues: CASSPTSGRGNGELFF. Variable domain in full (rest from reference TRBV7-7 and TRBJ2-2): GAGVSQSPRYKVTKRGQDVTLRCDPISSHATLYWYQQALGQGPEFLTYFNYEAQPDKSGLPSDRFSAERPEGSISTLTIQRTEQRDSAMYRCASSPTSGRGNGELFFGEGSRLTVL.

J is TRBJ2-5 and V is TRBV7-7; D unresolved. The CDR3 length is 12 residues. V was trimmed by 1 base and J by 5 bases, leaving 5 bases between them. CDR1 and CDR2 (germline): SSHAT, FNYEAQ (reference sequence). CDR3 nucleotide sequence: TGTGCCAGCAGCTTAGAAGCGGAGACCCAGTACTTC. This encodes CASSLEAETQYF.

This clone has a handful of counts. The V call is TRBV6-5, the J call TRBJ2-7; D possibly corresponds to TRBD1 (5 bases). Germline CDR1 MNHEY, CDR2 SVGAGI. V was shortened by 6 bases and J by 2 bases, with 14 bases between the two germline ends. The CDR3 is 14 residues long. CDR3 sequence: CASSPRAGTYEQYF. In DNA form, the CDR3 reads TGTGCCAGCAGCCCCAGGGCAGGGACCTACGAGCAGTACTTC.

J is TRBJ1-1 and V is TRBV4-1; 8 bases are shared with TRBD1. Germline trimming cut 1 base from V and 1 base from J; bases unmatched to any gene: 8. This CDR3 has 17 residues. From germline, CDR1 is MGHRA and CDR2 YSYEKL. The CDR3: CASSQGASGTGNTEAFF. The CDR3 region has the DNA TGCGCCAGCAGCCAAGGAGCTTCCGGGACAGGGAACACTGAAGCTTTCTTT.

The chain recombines TRBV4-3 with TRBJ1-6, with D uncertain. Germline V gene data show CDR1 as LGHNA and CDR2 as YSLEER. The CDR3 runs to 15 residues. Trimming took 1 base from V and 7 from J, leaving 11 bases between them. CDR3 residues: CASSQVNSPNSPLHF. Written as DNA, the CDR3 is TGCGCCAGCAGCCAAGTTAACAGCCCAAATTCACCCCTCCACTTT.

The chain recombines TRBV4-3 with TRBJ2-7; D call uncertain. V was shortened by 1 base and J by 2 bases, with 12 bases between the two germline ends. The CDR3 is made up of 15 amino acids. CDR1 and CDR2 (germline): LGHNA, YSLEER. The CDR3 sequence: CASSQVGLKTYEQYF. The CDR3 DNA reads TGCGCCAGCAGCCAAGTGGGCCTTAAAACCTACGAGCAGTACTTC.

The chain joins TRBV11-3 to TRBJ2-2; D gene unclear. The CDR3 loop spans 12 amino acids. Germline V lookup: CDR1 SGHNT, CDR2 YENEEA. With 3 bases removed from V and 7 bases from J, the gap between germline ends came to 6 bases. CDR3 DNA sequence: TGTGCCAGCAGCTTCATAGACGGGGAGCTGTTTTTT. Translated: CASSFIDGELFF.

This chain uses TRBV7-2 with TRBJ1-1, with a possible D match to TRBD1 (5 bases). Germline V CDR1 and CDR2: SGHTA, FQGNSA. The CDR3 totals 13 residues. V lost 2 bases and J 3 bases, leaving 7 bases between the germline ends. Written as DNA, the CDR3 is TGTGCCAGCAGCTTATCGGGGGACACTGAAGCTTTCTTT. The encoded protein is CASSLSGDTEAFF.

This chain links TRBV14 with TRBJ2-7; 7 bases map to TRBD1. The J segment lost 4 bases and the V segment lost 4 bases, leaving 1 base of the junction unmatched. The CDR3 is 12 amino acids. From germline, CDR1 is SGHDN and CDR2 FVKESK. DNA of the CDR3: TGTGCCAGCAGCCGACAGGGTTACGAGCAGTACTTC. It specifies CASSRQGYEQYF. Combining the CDR3 with reference TRBV14 and TRBJ2-7 gives the whole variable domain EAGVTQFPSHSVIEKGQTVTLRCDPISGHDNLYWYRRVMGKEIKFLLHFVKESKQDESGMPNNRFLAERTGGTYSTLKVQPAELEDSGVYFCASSRQGYEQYFGPGTRLTVT.